This section outlines one TCR beta chain sequence together with its context. Its antigen is as yet unknown. The data originate from a study of OX40 agonist ivuxolimab in advanced cancers. Across the whole study: Of the patients, three showed partial responses, one with hepatocellular carcinoma and two with cutaneous melanoma.

General study findings and limits: CD8+ T cells averaged more expanded clones than CD4+. Individuals who were partial responders at 0.1-3.0 mg/kg had clonal expansion that ranked among the lowest.

The CDR3 contains 15 residues. CDR1 and CDR2 from the germline V gene are MDHEN and SYDVKM. Deletions cut 6 bases from V and 0 bases from J, with 15 bases between. Patients were excluded for autoimmune disease history or systemic immunosuppression. The data were produced by immunoSEQ multiplex PCR, yet TCRdb's version contains in-frame clones alone and is incomplete. The repertoire consists of some 30,000 clones, with 75% to 85% occurring once and the leading ten covering around 14%. This sample comprised CD4+ or CD8+ T cells sorted from blood, obtained in a trial of the OX40 agonist ivuxolimab. The clonotype comes from an adult with an advanced solid tumor such as melanoma, head and neck, liver or kidney cancer. The chain joins TRBV28 to TRBJ2-7; D tentatively fits TRBD1 or TRBD2 (6 bases each). The CDR3 sequence is CASSQTGALSYEQYF. DNA for the CDR3: TGTGCCAGCAGCCAGACGGGGGCTCTCTCCTACGAGCAGTACTTC.